This TCR beta chain is drawn from a study of cytomegalovirus exposure and HLA in healthy donors. Looking at the study overall: The 110 million or so unique TCR beta sequences, from roughly 170 million T cells, were found by an earlier analysis. Assignment to the Caucasian-associated ancestry cluster applied to about 80% of the 300 to 500 genotyped donors. Regarding the study as a whole: The study designated 160 or so TCR beta chains cytomegalovirus-associated.

This clone was seen only a few times. The antigen remains undetermined. The CDR3 consists of 13 residues. With 2 bases removed from V and 7 bases from J, the gap between germline ends came to 11 bases. Germline V gene lookup returns CDR1 MGHRA and CDR2 YSYEKL. The PCR ran on 60 Vbeta and 13 Jbeta primers. In the source study's methods: In a later analysis, the count reached some 83 million unique TCR beta chains, with roughly 12 million shared. Method: immunoSEQ multiplex PCR; TCRdb's copy keeps in-frame clones and lacks some. The DNA gave D and trimming, while V, J and clone size come from that table. This table has about 99,000 clones, around 77% appearing once.

The specimen sequenced was PBMCs. The chain has TRBV4-1 and TRBJ1-1; D is unclear. The source is a man between 35 and 55 years old in good health and CMV-seronegative. CDR3 coding DNA: TGCGCCAGCAGCCAACAGACGGGATATGAAGCTTTCTTT. Translation gives CASSQQTGYEAFF.